The subject of this entry is one T cell receptor (beta chain). Its antigen remains unknown. For every subset, genomic DNA was evenly distributed across several immunoSEQ plates. Profiling relied on immunoSEQ multiplex PCR, and the TCRdb table lists in-frame clones only, not all of them. The sample shows about 980,000 clones, around three quarters of them seen only once. The data originate from a study of shared clonotypes between healthy human individuals. The wider study: The cohort had a couple of women and a few men, ages 18 to 49.

Unmatched junction bases numbered 7, after V lost 1 base and J lost 4 bases. There are 16 residues in the CDR3. CDR1 and CDR2 from the germline V gene are GTSNPN and SVGIG (reference sequence). Study-wide findings and caveats: Naive CD4 clonotypes overlapped across a few donors at roughly 4.5%.

The V call is TRBV30, the J call TRBJ1-6, with 7 bases aligning to TRBD1. Source material: memory CD4+ T cells sorted from blood. Subset reported: CD45RA-negative fraction. The sequence was collected from a man aged 18 to 29 in good health. CDR3: CAWSDRDSQYNSPLHF. The CDR3 DNA reads as TGTGCCTGGAGTGACCGGGACAGTCAATATAATTCACCCCTCCACTTT. Drawing the rest from reference TRBV30 and TRBJ1-6, the complete variable domain is SQTIHQWPATLVQPVGSPLSLECTVEGTSNPNLYWYRQAAGRGLQLLFYSVGIGQISSEVPQNLSASRPQDRQFILSSKKLLLSDSGFYLCAWSDRDSQYNSPLHFGNGTRLTVT.